The 11 T cell receptor beta chains presented below share a single source sample, sequenced in a study of T cell responses to AZD1222 COVID-19 vaccine. This table comes from immunoSEQ multiplex PCR, and its TCRdb copy is limited to in-frame clones, with some not included. The sample has around 260,000 clones, just over 90% seen once. The specimen was peripheral blood, collected on day 0 of AZD1222 vaccination. All receptors derive from an adult in good health.

The chain joins TRBV10-3 to TRBJ1-5; TRBD1 might be the D (6 bases). Deletions cut 8 bases from V and 1 base from J, with 9 bases between. The CDR3 is made up of 13 amino acids. Germline lookup yields CDR1 ENHRY and CDR2 SYGVKD. In DNA, the CDR3 is TGTGCCATCGGGGGGGCCAGCAATCAGCCCCAGCATTTT. The encoded protein is CAIGGASNQPQHF.

CDR3 bases: TGTGCCAGCAGCCAAGCCGATGAGCAGTTCTTC. Residues: CASSQADEQFF. The gene calls are TRBV3-1 (or the pseudogene TRBV3-2) and TRBJ2-1; D gene ambiguous. The CDR3 covers 11 residues. Trimming left V 1 base short and J 8 bases short, with 3 bases between. Looked up from germline, CDR1 is LGHDT and CDR2 is YNNKEL (reference sequence).

The rearrangement links TRBV6-1 to TRBJ1-1, with a tentative D call TRBD1 (5 bases). The V gene's germline CDR1 is MNHNS and CDR2 SASEGT. This CDR3 comprises 13 residues. V was shortened by 3 bases and J by 2 bases, with 7 bases between the two germline ends. As DNA, the CDR3 is TGTGCCAGCAGTGAGGGGGGTAACACTGAAGCTTTCTTT. It translates to CASSEGGNTEAFF.

The V gene is TRBV5-5, the J gene TRBJ2-1, with 8 bases aligning to TRBD1. V shed 2 bases, J shed 4 bases, and the junction held 8 bases outside the gene matches. This CDR3 contains 16 residues. Germline lookup yields CDR1 SGHKS and CDR2 YYEKEE (reference sequence). The CDR3 protein is CASSLFGQGTYNEQFF. DNA for the CDR3: TGTGCCAGCAGCTTATTTGGACAGGGCACGTACAATGAGCAGTTCTTC.

The chain links TRBV5-1 to TRBJ2-2; possible D gene TRBD1, 6 bases. The CDR3 sequence is 13 residues long. Trimming stripped 6 bases from V and 6 bases from J, with 12 bases between. CDR1 and CDR2 from the germline V gene are SGHRS and YFSETQ. The CDR3 here is CASTREGAGELFF. CDR3 in DNA: TGCGCCAGCACCCGTGAGGGGGCCGGGGAGCTGTTTTTT.

This CDR3 is CASSVGLAELNEQFF. The CDR3 bases are TGTGCCAGTAGTGTCGGACTAGCGGAGCTCAATGAGCAGTTCTTC. The rearrangement uses TRBV19 and TRBJ2-1; TRBD2 aligns across 10 bases. This CDR3 has 15 residues. Germline CDR1 reads LNHDA; CDR2 reads SQIVND (reference sequence). The junction had 7 bases not matched to a gene; V was cut back by 5 bases and J by 6 bases.

V and J are TRBV27 and TRBJ2-1; 9 bases agree with TRBD2. From germline, CDR1 is MNHEY and CDR2 SMNVEV (reference sequence). The junction had 9 bases not matched to a gene; V was cut back by 1 base and J by 5 bases. This CDR3 has 17 residues. Here the CDR3 reads CASSLWRGSGSNNEQFF. The DNA for the CDR3 is TGTGCCAGCAGTTTATGGAGGGGTAGCGGGAGTAACAATGAGCAGTTCTTC.

The V and J genes are TRBV11-2 and TRBJ2-5; D is possibly TRBD1 (6 bases). This CDR3 has 13 residues. Trimming shortened V by 6 bases and J by 5 bases, and 13 bases separated the two germline ends. Germline CDR1 and CDR2: SGHAT and FQNNGV. CDR3 nucleotide sequence: TGTGCCAGCAGATTTCAGGGGTCGGAGACCCAGTACTTC. The encoded protein is CASRFQGSETQYF.

The chain has TRBV27 and TRBJ2-7, with 7 bases lining up with TRBD1. V lost 1 base, J lost 5 bases, and 2 bases stayed unmatched. CDR1 is MNHEY, CDR2 SMNVEV, per germline (reference sequence). The CDR3 loop spans 13 amino acids. Here the CDR3 DNA reads TGTGCCAGCAGTTTATACAGGGGTCACGAGCAGTACTTC. This codes for CASSLYRGHEQYF.

The chain is built from TRBV10-3 and TRBJ2-5; D is perhaps TRBD1 (6 bases). Trimming took off 10 bases at V and 0 bases at J, with 18 bases between the two ends. The CDR3 runs to 15 residues. Per germline, CDR1 ENHRY and CDR2 SYGVKD. The CDR3 here is CASLTGREYQETQYF. The CDR3 bases are TGTGCCAGCCTCACAGGGAGAGAGTACCAAGAGACCCAGTACTTC.

This chain connects TRBV18 to TRBJ2-5, with D hard to call. Germline V CDR1 and CDR2: KGHSH, LQKENI. V gave up 2 bases and J gave up 1 base, with 5 bases separating them. This CDR3 has 13 amino acids. The CDR3 loop is CASSPNSQETQYF. The CDR3 DNA reads as TGTGCCAGCTCACCAAACAGCCAAGAGACCCAGTACTTC.